This entry concerns a single T cell receptor beta chain. This specimen comes from a study of blood T cell repertoires in COVID-19. CDR1 is LNHNV, CDR2 YYDKDF, per germline (reference sequence). V lost 0 bases and J lost 5; bases outside the gene matches: 1. The CDR3 is 14 residues long. TCRdb's table, derived via immunoSEQ multiplex PCR, lists solely in-frame clones and lacks some. The sample lists approximately 150,000 clones, 88% occurring once. The source material was peripheral blood. The gene calls are TRBV15 and TRBJ2-7, with 10 bases aligning to TRBD1. The source of this sequence is a man between 45 and 60 years old who had recovered from COVID-19. This chain's CDR3 is CATSRDGQGDEQYF. In nucleotides, the CDR3 is TGTGCCACCAGCAGAGACGGACAGGGGGACGAGCAGTACTTC.